The 21 T cell receptor beta chains given below trace back to one sample, sequenced in a study of control samples from healthy donors and cancer patients. Generated by immunoSEQ multiplex PCR, the TCRdb table keeps only in-frame clones and is missing some. The sample contains almost 95,000 clones, 90% of which appear only once. The sample taken for sequencing was blood. These receptors were collected from a woman aged 18-35 years in good health.

The chain carries TRBV12-3 or TRBV12-4 and TRBJ2-5; a possible D gene is TRBD2 (6 bases). This CDR3 is 13 amino acids long. Trimming took off 3 bases at V and 3 bases at J, with 8 bases between the two ends. This chain's CDR3 is CASSFGGKETQYF. The CDR3 DNA reads as TGTGCCAGCAGTTTCGGGGGAAAAGAGACCCAGTACTTC.

The J gene is TRBJ1-3, the V gene TRBV7-9; D call uncertain. Trimming left V 4 bases short and J 4 bases short, with 5 bases between. The CDR3 loop spans 12 amino acids. Germline CDR1 SEHNR, CDR2 FQNEAQ (reference sequence). DNA of the CDR3: TGTGCCAGCAGCTCTCCGGGAAACACCATATATTTT. It translates to CASSSPGNTIYF.

This rearrangement joins TRBV7-2 to TRBJ1-5; D is uncertain. There are 13 residues in the CDR3. Germline loops: CDR1 SGHTA, CDR2 FQGNSA. V dropped 5 bases and J dropped 0 bases, with 5 bases sitting between them. In DNA form, the CDR3 reads TGTGCCAGCAGCCCCAGTAGCAATCAGCCCCAGCATTTT. Protein product: CASSPSSNQPQHF.

The rearrangement joins TRBV11-2 to TRBJ1-1; a possible D gene is TRBD1 (5 bases). CDR3 length: 13 amino acids. The V end lost 5 bases, the J end lost 11 bases, and 18 bases lay between the germline ends. Looked up from germline, CDR1 is SGHAT and CDR2 is FQNNGV. CDR3 DNA sequence: TGTGCCAGCAGCCCATCGACAGAGACTGGGGCTTTCTTT. Its translation: CASSPSTETGAFF.

The V call is TRBV9, the J call TRBJ2-1; D not resolved. This CDR3 region has 15 residues. In germline, CDR1 is SGDLS, CDR2 YYNGEE. With 3 bases removed from V and 6 bases from J, the gap between germline ends came to 16 bases. CDR3 nucleotides: TGTGCCAGCAGCGCAGAGTTTATATCGGGCAATGAGCAGTTCTTC. It encodes CASSAEFISGNEQFF.

This clone was counted only a few times. This chain connects TRBV7-9 to TRBJ1-2; possibly TRBD1 for D (5 bases). The CDR3 length is 14 residues. The germline V gene encodes CDR1 SEHNR and CDR2 FQNEAQ (reference sequence). V lost 0 bases and J lost 4, with 9 bases in between. The CDR3, as DNA: TGTGCCAGCAGCTTAGCAGGGGAGAGCTATGGCTACACCTTC. Protein: CASSLAGESYGYTF.

The chain uses TRBV18 and TRBJ1-5; 9 bases agree with TRBD1. V shed 5 bases, J shed 4 bases, and the junction held 6 bases outside the gene matches. The CDR3 totals 15 residues. Germline values: CDR1 KGHSH, CDR2 LQKENI. The CDR3 region has the DNA TGTGCCAGCTCAGCCGGGACAGGGATTAATCAGCCCCAGCATTTT. This sequence encodes CASSAGTGINQPQHF.

The V call is TRBV19, the J call TRBJ1-4; the D is unclear. This CDR3 has 15 residues. Germline V gene sequence: CDR1 LNHDA, CDR2 SQIVND (reference sequence). V was clipped by 7 bases and J by 0 bases, with 12 bases between them. In DNA form, the CDR3 reads TGTGCCAGTAAAGGCATGACATCAACTAATGAAAAACTGTTTTTT. It is translated as CASKGMTSTNEKLFF.

The rearrangement joins TRBV18 to TRBJ2-3; D unresolved. The V gene lost 4 bases and the J gene lost 1 base, with 9 bases spanning the gap. CDR3 size: 14 residues. Germline V gene lookup returns CDR1 KGHSH and CDR2 LQKENI. This CDR3 is CASSLATRTDTQYF. CDR3 DNA sequence: TGTGCCAGCTCACTGGCAACACGCACAGATACGCAGTATTTT.

This clone has a single count. J is TRBJ1-4 and V is TRBV7-9, with D perhaps TRBD1 (5 bases). There are 15 residues in the CDR3. The V gene lost 5 bases and the J gene lost 0 bases, with 10 bases spanning the gap. The germline CDR1 and CDR2 sequences are SEHNR and FQNEAQ (reference sequence). The chain's CDR3 is CASSRAGATNEKLFF. As DNA, the CDR3 is TGTGCCAGCAGCCGGGCGGGGGCAACTAATGAAAAACTGTTTTTT. The whole variable domain, remainder taken from reference TRBV7-9 and TRBJ1-4, is DTGVSQNPRHKITKRGQNVTFRCDPISEHNRLYWYRQTLGQGPEFLTYFQNEAQLEKSRLLSDRFSAERPKGSFSTLEIQRTEQGDSAMYLCASSRAGATNEKLFFGSGTQLSVL.

The chain employs TRBV19 and TRBJ1-1; perhaps TRBD1 as D (6 bases). The CDR3 length is 14 residues. V dropped 6 bases and J dropped 1 base, with 12 bases sitting between them. Germline V gene sequence: CDR1 LNHDA, CDR2 SQIVND (reference sequence). The DNA for the CDR3 is TGTGCCAGTAGCAAGGGGGTTGGGAACACTGAAGCTTTCTTT. Residues: CASSKGVGNTEAFF.

This clone showed up just once. The chain links TRBV24-1 to TRBJ2-7; D not certain. Germline V gene sequence: CDR1 KGHDR, CDR2 SFDVKD. Trimming took 3 bases from V and 5 from J, leaving 16 bases between them. The length of the CDR3 is 15 residues. The CDR3 DNA follows: TGTGCCACCAGTGATCCCCTAGGACCTACAGACGAGCAGTACTTC. This translates into CATSDPLGPTDEQYF.

This sequence joins TRBV4-1 and TRBJ1-5, with D perhaps TRBD1 (5 bases). V gave up 2 bases and J gave up 3 bases, with 8 bases separating them. The CDR3 extends over 14 amino acids. Germline-derived CDR1 and CDR2 are MGHRA and YSYEKL. In nucleotides, the CDR3 is TGCGCCAGCAGCCAATCAGGGTTCAATCAGCCCCAGCATTTT. Translated, it gives CASSQSGFNQPQHF.

The chain links TRBV25-1 to TRBJ2-4, with D unresolved. V was shortened by 1 base and J by 8 bases, with 3 bases between the two germline ends. Germline V gene data show CDR1 as MGHDK and CDR2 as SYGVNS. The CDR3 spans 11 residues. CDR3 sequence: CASSELYIQYF. CDR3 sequence (DNA): TGTGCCAGCAGTGAATTGTACATTCAGTACTTC.

This chain connects TRBV2 to TRBJ1-1; D is possibly TRBD1 (5 bases). The CDR3 is 13 residues long. CDR1 is SNHLY, CDR2 FYNNEI, per germline. V lost 10 bases and J lost 4, with 16 bases in between. CDR3 nucleotide sequence: TGTGCCACCAACCGGGGGGGTGGCACTGAAGCTTTCTTT. Protein product: CATNRGGGTEAFF.

The V call is TRBV4-2, the J call TRBJ1-5; D remains ambiguous. The germline gives CDR1 LGHNA, CDR2 YNFKEQ. The CDR3 runs to 18 residues. Trimming removed 1 base from V and 5 bases from J, with 21 bases in between. CDR3 in amino acids: CASSQVGGLLAADQPQHF. The CDR3 nucleotides read TGTGCCAGCAGCCAAGTTGGAGGGCTTCTAGCCGCCGATCAGCCCCAGCATTTT.

The gene calls are TRBV7-3 and TRBJ2-2; TRBD1 aligns across 9 bases. Germline V gene lookup returns CDR1 SGHTA and CDR2 FQGTGA. This CDR3 comprises 16 residues. V was pared by 1 base and J by 2 bases, with 2 bases of the junction left unmatched. CDR3 DNA: TGTGCCAGCAGCTTAAGGGACAGGGTTAACACCGGGGAGCTGTTTTTT. Translation: CASSLRDRVNTGELFF.

A single count supports this clone. V usage is TRBV12-3 or TRBV12-4 and J usage is TRBJ1-2; D is possibly TRBD1 (5 bases). The V gene lost 3 bases and the J gene lost 2 bases, with 7 bases spanning the gap. The CDR3 has 13 residues. DNA for the CDR3: TGTGCCAGCAGTTTTGACAGAAACTATGGCTACACCTTC. This codes for CASSFDRNYGYTF.

This chain uses TRBV19 with TRBJ1-1; the D is unclear. This CDR3 comprises 13 residues. Germline V gene sequence: CDR1 LNHDA, CDR2 SQIVND (reference sequence). V gave up 4 bases and J gave up 0 bases, with 6 bases separating them. This CDR3 reads CASSRTLNTEAFF. In DNA, the CDR3 is TGTGCCAGTAGTAGGACCCTGAACACTGAAGCTTTCTTT.

The chain employs TRBV7-9 and TRBJ1-1; tentative D call: TRBD1 (5 bases). This CDR3 has 13 amino acids. The germline CDR1 and CDR2 sequences are SEHNR and FQNEAQ (reference sequence). Trimming took 5 bases from V and 3 from J, leaving 10 bases between them. The CDR3 nucleotides read TGTGCCAGCAGCCATACGGGGGACACTGAAGCTTTCTTT. This sequence encodes CASSHTGDTEAFF.

The chain uses TRBV19 and TRBJ2-5; D may correspond to TRBD1 or TRBD2 (6 bases each). Germline assignment: CDR1 LNHDA and CDR2 SQIVND (reference sequence). V gave up 6 bases and J gave up 1 base, with 15 bases separating them. This CDR3 is 15 amino acids long. The CDR3 DNA is TGTGCCAGTAGCGAGGGGGGAACAGGCCAAGAGACCCAGTACTTC. This sequence encodes CASSEGGTGQETQYF.